Listed below are T cell receptor beta chains from one sample, sequenced in a study of cytomegalovirus exposure and HLA in healthy donors. This table comes from immunoSEQ multiplex PCR, and its TCRdb copy is limited to in-frame clones, with some not included. The sample includes about 180,000 clones, around 80% of them seen just once. The specimen was PBMCs. Every receptor here comes from a man aged 18 to 35 in good health and CMV-seronegative. Each CDR3 is given with its conserved first and last residue. The order of the fields is CDR3 protein, CDR3 DNA, J gene, V gene, clone size, D gene. D genes are given only for firm matches. Part of the rows lack a size; the others show once, few, many or a class for expanded clones.

CDR3: CASSEKLEAGELFF; DNA: TGTGCCAGCAGTGAAAAGCTGGAGGCCGGGGAGCTGTTTTTT; J: TRBJ2-2; V: TRBV6-5; size: NA; D: NA
CDR3: CASSGQGAMNTEAFF; DNA: TGTGCCAGTTCCGGACAGGGGGCGATGAACACTGAAGCTTTCTTT; J: TRBJ1-1; V: TRBV19; size: once; D: TRBD1
CDR3: CASSARTGSTDTQYF; DNA: TGCGCCAGCAGCGCCCGGACAGGGAGCACAGATACGCAGTATTTT; J: TRBJ2-3; V: TRBV5-1; size: NA; D: TRBD1
CDR3: CSSSLREERTHPYEQYF; DNA: TGTTCCAGCAGCTTACGGGAGGAGAGGACCCACCCCTACGAGCAGTACTTC; J: TRBJ2-7; V: TRBV7-9; size: NA; D: TRBD2
CDR3: CASSLGAGMRRPEAFF; DNA: TGTGCCAGCAGCTTAGGGGCAGGGATGAGACGCCCTGAAGCTTTCTTT; J: TRBJ1-1; V: TRBV11-3; size: NA; D: NA
CDR3: CASSVGWLGGDGYTF; DNA: TGTGCCAGCAGCGTGGGTTGGTTGGGGGGAGATGGCTACACCTTC; J: TRBJ1-2; V: TRBV9; size: NA; D: NA
CDR3: CASSFPGQETQYF; DNA: TGTGCCAGCAGCTTCCCGGGCCAAGAGACCCAGTACTTC; J: TRBJ2-5; V: TRBV7-9; size: NA; D: NA
CDR3: CASSSHVGLRVPTQYF; DNA: TGTGCCAGCAGCTCCCACGTGGGCCTGCGGGTGCCGACCCAGTACTTC; J: TRBJ2-5; V: TRBV11-1; size: NA; D: NA
CDR3: CASSPGGSLNYGYTF; DNA: TGTGCCAGCAGCCCAGGGGGGAGCTTAAACTATGGCTACACCTTC; J: TRBJ1-2; V: TRBV6-1; size: NA; D: TRBD1
CDR3: CASSPLAGGSYNEQFF; DNA: TGTGCCAGCAGTCCGTTAGCGGGGGGCTCCTACAATGAGCAGTTCTTC; J: TRBJ2-1; V: TRBV27; size: NA; D: TRBD2
CDR3: CASSRRKGLNTDTQYF; DNA: TGTGCCAGCAGCCGTCGCAAGGGACTGAACACAGATACGCAGTATTTT; J: TRBJ2-3; V: TRBV4-2; size: NA; D: NA
CDR3: CASGLALAQGTDTQYF; DNA: TGCGCCAGCGGACTAGCCCTTGCACAAGGCACAGATACGCAGTATTTT; J: TRBJ2-3; V: TRBV5-1; size: NA; D: TRBD2
CDR3: CASSARFVLTYEQYF; DNA: TGTGCCAGCAGTGCCAGGTTCGTTTTAACCTACGAGCAGTACTTC; J: TRBJ2-7; V: TRBV2; size: NA; D: NA
CDR3: CASSIGTGGPYEQYF; DNA: TGTGCCAGCAGCATTGGGACAGGGGGACCCTACGAGCAGTACTTC; J: TRBJ2-7; V: TRBV25-1; size: NA; D: TRBD1
CDR3: CSVTSGYEQYF; DNA: TGCAGCGTCACTAGCGGTTACGAGCAGTACTTC; J: TRBJ2-7; V: TRBV29-1; size: few; D: TRBD2
CDR3: CASSPGPGGYTF; DNA: TGCGCCAGCAGCCCTGGACCGGGGGGCTACACCTTC; J: TRBJ1-2; V: TRBV5-1; size: NA; D: NA
CDR3: CASSVDGGGASYNEQFF; DNA: TGTGCCAGCAGCGTAGATGGCGGGGGGGCCTCCTACAATGAGCAGTTCTTC; J: TRBJ2-1; V: TRBV9; size: NA; D: TRBD2
CDR3: CASSFAGGVNTEAFF; DNA: TGCGCCAGCAGCTTCGCAGGGGGCGTGAACACTGAAGCTTTCTTT; J: TRBJ1-1; V: TRBV5-1; size: NA; D: TRBD1
CDR3: CATAPLAGGNSYNEQFF; DNA: TGTGCCACCGCGCCGTTAGCGGGAGGGAACTCCTACAATGAGCAGTTCTTC; J: TRBJ2-1; V: TRBV28; size: few; D: TRBD2
CDR3: CASSLAGSGLNTEAFF; DNA: TGTGCCAGCAGCTTGGCGGGGTCGGGTTTGAACACTGAAGCTTTCTTT; J: TRBJ1-1; V: TRBV7-2; size: once; D: NA
CDR3: CASSARDRGGTGELFF; DNA: TGTGCCAGCAGCGCGAGGGACAGGGGGGGCACCGGGGAGCTGTTTTTT; J: TRBJ2-2; V: TRBV7-8; size: NA; D: TRBD1
CDR3: CASSYGTSVYEQYF; DNA: TGTGCCAGCAGTTACGGGACTAGCGTCTACGAGCAGTACTTC; J: TRBJ2-7; V: TRBV6-6; size: few; D: TRBD2
CDR3: CASSFGTGLLSSYNEQFF; DNA: TGTGCCAGCAGCTTCGGGACAGGGCTCCTCTCCTCCTACAATGAGCAGTTCTTC; J: TRBJ2-1; V: TRBV5-6; size: NA; D: TRBD1
CDR3: CASSHSRGQGYNEQFF; DNA: TGTGCCAGCAGCCACAGCCGGGGACAGGGCTACAATGAGCAGTTCTTC; J: TRBJ2-1; V: TRBV6-6; size: NA; D: TRBD1
CDR3: CASSYSSVYEQYF; DNA: TGTGCCAGCAGTTACTCGTCAGTTTACGAGCAGTACTTC; J: TRBJ2-7; V: TRBV6-5; size: NA; D: NA
CDR3: CASSLVGRQYF; DNA: TGTGCCAGCAGCTTAGTAGGGAGGCAGTACTTC; J: TRBJ2-7; V: TRBV13; size: NA; D: NA
CDR3: CSVEGAGTSNYGYTF; DNA: TGCAGCGTTGAGGGCGCGGGGACGTCTAACTATGGCTACACCTTC; J: TRBJ1-2; V: TRBV29-1; size: NA; D: NA
CDR3: CASSLSQIAKNEQFF; DNA: TGTGCCAGCAGCTTAAGCCAGATAGCTAAGAATGAGCAGTTCTTC; J: TRBJ2-1; V: TRBV7-9; size: NA; D: NA
CDR3: CASSVEGDLNTGELFF; DNA: TGTGCCAGCAGCGTAGAGGGAGATCTAAACACCGGGGAGCTGTTTTTT; J: TRBJ2-2; V: TRBV9; size: NA; D: NA
CDR3: CASSVQGTGSYNEQFF; DNA: TGTGCCAGCAGCGTACAGGGTACTGGCTCCTACAATGAGCAGTTCTTC; J: TRBJ2-1; V: TRBV9; size: NA; D: NA
CDR3: CASSLRGQGSPLHF; DNA: TGTGCCAGCAGCTTGAGGGGGCAGGGGTCACCCCTCCACTTT; J: TRBJ1-6; V: TRBV5-5; size: NA; D: TRBD1
CDR3: CASSPTGYEQYF; DNA: TGTGCCAGCAGCCCGACCGGGTACGAGCAGTACTTC; J: TRBJ2-7; V: TRBV7-2; size: NA; D: NA
CDR3: CAWGGGFYEQYF; DNA: TGTGCCTGGGGCGGGGGCTTCTACGAGCAGTACTTC; J: TRBJ2-7; V: TRBV30; size: NA; D: NA
CDR3: CASAPGQLTYEQYF; DNA: TGTGCCAGCGCCCCGGGACAGCTAACCTACGAGCAGTACTTC; J: TRBJ2-7; V: TRBV21-1; size: NA; D: NA
CDR3: CASSIWTSGSWDEQFF; DNA: TGTGCCAGTAGTATTTGGACTAGCGGGAGTTGGGATGAGCAGTTCTTC; J: TRBJ2-1; V: TRBV19; size: NA; D: TRBD2
CDR3: CASSLGQGAHEQYF; DNA: TGCGCCAGCAGCCTTGGACAGGGGGCCCACGAGCAGTACTTC; J: TRBJ2-7; V: TRBV5-1; size: NA; D: TRBD1
CDR3: CASGLAGGWDEQFF; DNA: TGCGCCAGCGGACTAGCGGGAGGGTGGGATGAGCAGTTCTTC; J: TRBJ2-1; V: TRBV10-2; size: NA; D: TRBD2
CDR3: CASSTGTGTYEQYF; DNA: TGTGCCAGCAGCACCGGGACAGGGACCTACGAGCAGTACTTC; J: TRBJ2-7; V: TRBV9; size: few; D: TRBD1
CDR3: CAWEGEGVFGYTF; DNA: TGTGCCTGGGAAGGAGAGGGGGTCTTTGGCTACACCTTC; J: TRBJ1-2; V: TRBV30; size: NA; D: NA
CDR3: CAWSPDRVNEQFF; DNA: TGTGCCTGGAGTCCGGACAGGGTTAATGAGCAGTTCTTC; J: TRBJ2-1; V: TRBV30; size: NA; D: TRBD1
CDR3: CASSQVRGQETQYF; DNA: TGTGCCAGCAGCCAAGTGCGGGGCCAAGAGACCCAGTACTTC; J: TRBJ2-5; V: TRBV14; size: NA; D: NA